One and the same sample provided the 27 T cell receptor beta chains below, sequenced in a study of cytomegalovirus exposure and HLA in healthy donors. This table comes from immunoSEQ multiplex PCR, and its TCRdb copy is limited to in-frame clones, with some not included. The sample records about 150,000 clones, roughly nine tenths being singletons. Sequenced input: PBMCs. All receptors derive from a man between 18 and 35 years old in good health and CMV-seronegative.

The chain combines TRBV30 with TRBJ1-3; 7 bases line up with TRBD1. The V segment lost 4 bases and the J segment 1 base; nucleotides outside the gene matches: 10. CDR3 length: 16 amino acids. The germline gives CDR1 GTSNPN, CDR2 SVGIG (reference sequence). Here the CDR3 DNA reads TGTGCCTGGAATACAGGGGCAATCGGGTCTGGAAACACCATATATTTT. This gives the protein CAWNTGAIGSGNTIYF.

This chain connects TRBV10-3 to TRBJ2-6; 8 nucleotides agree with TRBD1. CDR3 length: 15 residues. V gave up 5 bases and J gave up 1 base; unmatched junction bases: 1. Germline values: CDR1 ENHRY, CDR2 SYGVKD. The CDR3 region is CAISRTGSGANVLTF. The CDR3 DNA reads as TGTGCCATCAGTCGGACAGGGTCTGGGGCCAACGTCCTGACTTTC.

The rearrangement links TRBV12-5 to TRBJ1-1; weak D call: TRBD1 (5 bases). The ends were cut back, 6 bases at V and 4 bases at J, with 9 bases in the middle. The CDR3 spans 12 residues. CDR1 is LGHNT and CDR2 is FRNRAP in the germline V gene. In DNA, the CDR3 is TGTGCTAGTGGAAGGGGCTCCACTGAAGCTTTCTTT. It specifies CASGRGSTEAFF. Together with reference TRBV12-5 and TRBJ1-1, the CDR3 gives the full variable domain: DARVTQTPRHKVTEMGQEVTMRCQPILGHNTVFWYRQTMMQGLELLAYFRNRAPLDDSGMPKDRFSAEMPDATLATLKIQPSEPRDSAVYFCASGRGSTEAFFGQGTRLTVV.

The CDR3 is CASSASSTDTQYF. In DNA form, the CDR3 reads TGTGCCAGCAGCGCCTCTAGCACAGATACGCAGTATTTT. V gene TRBV9 combines with J gene TRBJ2-3, with D unresolved. Looked up from germline, CDR1 is SGDLS and CDR2 is YYNGEE. This CDR3 is built from 13 residues. The V gene lost 3 bases and the J gene lost 0 bases, with 5 bases spanning the gap.

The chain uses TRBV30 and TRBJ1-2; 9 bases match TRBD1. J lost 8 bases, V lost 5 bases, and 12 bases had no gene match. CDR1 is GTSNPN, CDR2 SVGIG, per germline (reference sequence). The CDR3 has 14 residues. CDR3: CAWRGDRAYGGYTF. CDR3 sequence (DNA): TGTGCCTGGCGTGGGGACAGGGCTTATGGAGGCTACACCTTC.

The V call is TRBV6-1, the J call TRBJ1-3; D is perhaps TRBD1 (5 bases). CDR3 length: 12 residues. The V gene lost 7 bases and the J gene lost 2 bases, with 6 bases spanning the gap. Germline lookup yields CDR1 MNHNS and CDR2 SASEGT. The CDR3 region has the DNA TGTGCCAGCAAGGGGACTGGAAACACCATATATTTT. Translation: CASKGTGNTIYF.

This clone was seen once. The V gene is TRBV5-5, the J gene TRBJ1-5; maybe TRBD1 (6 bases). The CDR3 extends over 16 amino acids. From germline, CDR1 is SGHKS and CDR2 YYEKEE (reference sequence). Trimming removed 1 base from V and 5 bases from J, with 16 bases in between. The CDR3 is CASSLLSVTGDQPQHF. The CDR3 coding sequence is TGTGCCAGCAGCTTGTTATCCGTGACAGGAGATCAGCCCCAGCATTTT.

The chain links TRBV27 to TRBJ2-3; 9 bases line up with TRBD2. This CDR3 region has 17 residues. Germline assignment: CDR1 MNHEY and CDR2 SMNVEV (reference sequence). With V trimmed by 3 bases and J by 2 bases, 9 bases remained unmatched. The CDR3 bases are TGTGCCAGCAGTTTGTCGGTGCTAGCGGGAAACACAGATACGCAGTATTTT. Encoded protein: CASSLSVLAGNTDTQYF.

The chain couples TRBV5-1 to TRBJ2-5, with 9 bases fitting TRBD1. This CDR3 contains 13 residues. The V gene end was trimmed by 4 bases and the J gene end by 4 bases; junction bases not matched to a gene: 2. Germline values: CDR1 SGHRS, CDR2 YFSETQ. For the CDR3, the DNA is TGCGCCAGCAGCACGGGACAGGGAGAGACCCAGTACTTC. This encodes CASSTGQGETQYF. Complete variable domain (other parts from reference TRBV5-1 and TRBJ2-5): KAGVTQTPRYLIKTRGQQVTLSCSPISGHRSVSWYQQTPGQGLQFLFEYFSETQRNKGNFPGRFSGRQFSNSRSEMNVSTLELGDSALYLCASSTGQGETQYFGPGTRLLVL.

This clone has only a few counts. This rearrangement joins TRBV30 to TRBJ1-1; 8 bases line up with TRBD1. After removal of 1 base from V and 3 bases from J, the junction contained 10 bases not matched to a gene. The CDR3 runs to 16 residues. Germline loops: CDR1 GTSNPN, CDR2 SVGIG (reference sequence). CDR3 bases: TGTGCCTGGAGTGGGGGGGACAGGCCAGGGGACACTGAAGCTTTCTTT. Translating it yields CAWSGGDRPGDTEAFF. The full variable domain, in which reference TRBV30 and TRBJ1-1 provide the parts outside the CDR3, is SQTIHQWPATLVQPVGSPLSLECTVEGTSNPNLYWYRQAAGRGLQLLFYSVGIGQISSEVPQNLSASRPQDRQFILSSKKLLLSDSGFYLCAWSGGDRPGDTEAFFGQGTRLTVV.

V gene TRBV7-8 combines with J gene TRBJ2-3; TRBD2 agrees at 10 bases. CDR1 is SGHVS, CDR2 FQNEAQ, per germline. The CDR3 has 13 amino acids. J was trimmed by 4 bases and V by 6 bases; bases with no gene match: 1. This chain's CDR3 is CASSLAGADTQYF. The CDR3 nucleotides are TGTGCCAGCAGTCTAGCGGGAGCAGATACGCAGTATTTT.

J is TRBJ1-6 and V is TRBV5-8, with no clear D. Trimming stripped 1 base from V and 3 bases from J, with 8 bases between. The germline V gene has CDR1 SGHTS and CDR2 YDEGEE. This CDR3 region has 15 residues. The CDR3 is CASSLNRGYNSPLHF. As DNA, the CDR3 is TGTGCCAGCAGCTTGAACCGGGGCTATAATTCACCCCTCCACTTT.

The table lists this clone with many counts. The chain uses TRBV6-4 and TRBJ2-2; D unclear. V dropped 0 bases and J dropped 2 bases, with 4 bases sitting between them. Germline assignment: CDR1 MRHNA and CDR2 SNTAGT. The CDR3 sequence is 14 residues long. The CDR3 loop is CASSDSTNTGELFF. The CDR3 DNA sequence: TGTGCCAGCAGTGACTCGACTAACACCGGGGAGCTGTTTTTT.

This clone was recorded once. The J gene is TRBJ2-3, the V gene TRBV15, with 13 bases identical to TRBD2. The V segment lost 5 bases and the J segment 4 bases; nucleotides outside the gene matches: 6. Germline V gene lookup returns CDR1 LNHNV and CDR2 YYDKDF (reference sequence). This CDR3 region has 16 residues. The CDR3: CATSSRLAGGADTQYF. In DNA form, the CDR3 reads TGTGCCACCAGCTCACGACTAGCGGGGGGTGCAGATACGCAGTATTTT. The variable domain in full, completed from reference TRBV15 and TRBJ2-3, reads DAMVIQNPRYQVTQFGKPVTLSCSQTLNHNVMYWYQQKSSQAPKLLFHYYDKDFNNEADTPDNFQSRRPNTSFCFLDIRSPGLGDTAMYLCATSSRLAGGADTQYFGPGTRLTVL.

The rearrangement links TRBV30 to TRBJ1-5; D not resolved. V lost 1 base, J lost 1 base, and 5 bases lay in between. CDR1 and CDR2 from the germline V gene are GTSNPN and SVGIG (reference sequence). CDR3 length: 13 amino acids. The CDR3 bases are TGTGCCTGGAGTGGAGAAAGCAATCAGCCCCAGCATTTT. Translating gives CAWSGESNQPQHF.

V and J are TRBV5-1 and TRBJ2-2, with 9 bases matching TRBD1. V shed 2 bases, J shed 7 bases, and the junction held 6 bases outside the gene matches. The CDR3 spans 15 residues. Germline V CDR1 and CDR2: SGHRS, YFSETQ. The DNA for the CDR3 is TGCGCCAGCAGCTTCGGGACAGGGAACCGCGGGGAGCTGTTTTTT. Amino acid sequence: CASSFGTGNRGELFF.

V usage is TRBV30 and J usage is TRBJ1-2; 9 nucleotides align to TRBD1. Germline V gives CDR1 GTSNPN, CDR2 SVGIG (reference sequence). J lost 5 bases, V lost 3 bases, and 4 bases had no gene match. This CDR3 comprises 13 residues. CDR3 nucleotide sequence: TGTGCCTGGAGCCGGGACAGGGATTATGGCTACACCTTC. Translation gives CAWSRDRDYGYTF.

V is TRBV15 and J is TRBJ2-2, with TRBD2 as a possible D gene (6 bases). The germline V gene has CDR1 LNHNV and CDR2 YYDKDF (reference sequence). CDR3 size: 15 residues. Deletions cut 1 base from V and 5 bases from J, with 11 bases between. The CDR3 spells CATSRAAGRTGELFF. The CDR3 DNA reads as TGTGCCACCAGCAGAGCTGCAGGGAGGACCGGGGAGCTGTTTTTT.

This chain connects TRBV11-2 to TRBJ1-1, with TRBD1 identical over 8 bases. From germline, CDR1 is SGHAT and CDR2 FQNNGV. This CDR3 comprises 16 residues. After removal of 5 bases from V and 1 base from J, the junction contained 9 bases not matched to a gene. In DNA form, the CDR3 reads TGTGCCAGCAGCCTAAGATTGGACAGGGCGAACACTGAAGCTTTCTTT. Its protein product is CASSLRLDRANTEAFF.

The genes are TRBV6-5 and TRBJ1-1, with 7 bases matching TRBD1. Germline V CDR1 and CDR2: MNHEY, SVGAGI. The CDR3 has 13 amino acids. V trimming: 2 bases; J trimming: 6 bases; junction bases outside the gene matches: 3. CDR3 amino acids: CASSYGTAPEAFF. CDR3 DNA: TGTGCCAGCAGTTACGGGACAGCACCTGAAGCTTTCTTT.

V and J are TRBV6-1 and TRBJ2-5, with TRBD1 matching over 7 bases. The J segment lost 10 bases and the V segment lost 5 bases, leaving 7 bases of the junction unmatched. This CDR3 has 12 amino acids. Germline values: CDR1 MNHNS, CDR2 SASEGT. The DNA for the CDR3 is TGTGCCAGCAGTAAGGGACAGTTGGACCAGTACTTC. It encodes CASSKGQLDQYF.

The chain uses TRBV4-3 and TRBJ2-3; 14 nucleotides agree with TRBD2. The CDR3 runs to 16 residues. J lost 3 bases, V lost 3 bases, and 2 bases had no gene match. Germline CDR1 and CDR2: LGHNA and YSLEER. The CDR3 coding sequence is TGCGCCAGCAGCCAGGGACTAGCGGGAGTGACAGATACGCAGTATTTT. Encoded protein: CASSQGLAGVTDTQYF.

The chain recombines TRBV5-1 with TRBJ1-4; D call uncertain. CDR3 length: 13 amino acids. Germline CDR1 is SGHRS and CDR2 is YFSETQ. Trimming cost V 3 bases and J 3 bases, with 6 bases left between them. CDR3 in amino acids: CASSSGANEKLFF. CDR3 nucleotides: TGCGCCAGCAGCTCCGGGGCTAATGAAAAACTGTTTTTT.

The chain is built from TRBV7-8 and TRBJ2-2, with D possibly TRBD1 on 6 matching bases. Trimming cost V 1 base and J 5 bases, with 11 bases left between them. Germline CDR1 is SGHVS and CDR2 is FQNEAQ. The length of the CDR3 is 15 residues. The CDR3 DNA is TGTGCCAGCAGCTTAGTTTGGGGGCCGACCGGGGAGCTGTTTTTT. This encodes CASSLVWGPTGELFF.

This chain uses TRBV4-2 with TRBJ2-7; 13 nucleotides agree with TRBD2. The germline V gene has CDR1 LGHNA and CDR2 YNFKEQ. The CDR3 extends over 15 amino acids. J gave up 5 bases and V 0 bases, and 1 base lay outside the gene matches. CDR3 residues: CASSQELAGGDEQYF. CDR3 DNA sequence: TGTGCCAGCAGCCAAGAACTAGCGGGGGGGGACGAGCAGTACTTC.

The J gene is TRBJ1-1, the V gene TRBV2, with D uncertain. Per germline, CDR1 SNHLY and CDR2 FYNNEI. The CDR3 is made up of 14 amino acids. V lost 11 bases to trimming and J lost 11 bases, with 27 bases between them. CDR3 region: CASGEGSTTAGAFF. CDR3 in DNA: TGTGCCTCTGGGGAGGGCTCAACAACGGCTGGGGCTTTCTTT.

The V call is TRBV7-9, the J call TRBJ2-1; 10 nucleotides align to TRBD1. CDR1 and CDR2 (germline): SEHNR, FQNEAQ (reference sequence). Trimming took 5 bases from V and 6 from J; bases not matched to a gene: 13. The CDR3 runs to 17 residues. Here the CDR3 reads CASSQDRGLARVNEQFF. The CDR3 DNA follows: TGTGCCAGCAGCCAAGACAGGGGGCTTGCGAGAGTCAATGAGCAGTTCTTC.